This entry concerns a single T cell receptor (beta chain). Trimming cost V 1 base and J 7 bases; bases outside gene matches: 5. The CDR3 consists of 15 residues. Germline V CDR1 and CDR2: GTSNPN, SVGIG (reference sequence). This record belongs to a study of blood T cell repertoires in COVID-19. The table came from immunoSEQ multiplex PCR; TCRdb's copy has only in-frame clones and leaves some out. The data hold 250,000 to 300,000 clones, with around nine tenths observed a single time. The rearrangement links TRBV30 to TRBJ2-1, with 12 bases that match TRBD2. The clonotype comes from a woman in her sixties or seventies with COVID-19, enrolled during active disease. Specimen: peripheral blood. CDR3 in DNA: TGTGCCTGGAGTGAGCTGACTAGCGGGGGAAATGAGCAGTTCTTC. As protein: CAWSELTSGGNEQFF.